This entry is about one T cell receptor beta chain. Its antigen is still unknown. This entry is derived from a study of cytomegalovirus exposure and HLA in healthy donors. Study information: Across under 450 genotyped donors, over 70% landed in the Caucasian-associated ancestry cluster. The study's findings and limits: Rarity held for most TCR sequences, but there were some public TCRs that occurred in many donors.

The PCR made use of 60 Vbeta and 13 Jbeta primers. Profiling relied on immunoSEQ multiplex PCR, and the TCRdb table lists in-frame clones only, not all of them. The table has more than 150,000 clones, about four fifths seen once. The germline V and J ends were trimmed by 4 bases and 8 bases, with 21 bases remaining between them. The CDR3 spans 15 residues. Germline values: CDR1 SGDLS, CDR2 YYNGEE. The chain uses TRBV9 and TRBJ1-2, with D maybe TRBD1 (6 bases). Source material: PBMCs. The source of this sequence is a girl aged 10 to 17 in good health and CMV-seropositive. CDR3 bases: TGTGCCAGCAGCAATACGGTCGGGGGGGCAGGGGGCTACACCTTC. Encoded protein: CASSNTVGGAGGYTF.